This T cell receptor beta chain was captured in a study of shared clonotypes between healthy human individuals. Notes on the study in general: Around 4.7% of naive CD4 clonotypes were shared across four donors. Non-shared clonotypes displayed generation probabilities falling below those of clonotypes present in all four donors.

For every subset, genomic DNA was evenly distributed across several immunoSEQ plates. The method was immunoSEQ multiplex PCR; TCRdb's version includes in-frame clones alone and lacks a portion of them. The table shows 500,000 to 550,000 clones, with roughly 95% occurring only once. Splitting the CD4+ cells yielded a CD45RA+ naive subset and a CD45RA-negative memory subset. A word on this clone: Antigen specificity is unknown.

Sequencing input: naive CD4+ T cells sorted from blood. Subset described: CD45RA+ positively selected. The sequence was obtained from a young woman in good health.

CDR3 coding DNA: TGCGCCAGCAGCTTGGGGTCACAGGGGAACACTGAAGCTTTCTTT. Protein: CASSLGSQGNTEAFF. V gene TRBV5-1 combines with J gene TRBJ1-1; D might be TRBD1 (6 bases). The CDR3 extends over 15 amino acids. V lost 0 bases to trimming and J lost 1 base, with 10 bases between them. Germline CDR1 SGHRS, CDR2 YFSETQ.